This TCR beta chain emerged from a study of identical twins. This clonotype has only a few counts. Its antigen is unknown. The study, taken as a whole, reports: Abundant cord blood beta clonotypes carried fewer insertions; memory repertoires showed none. Zero-insertion analyses were open to partial confounding by invariant MAIT and iNKT cells.

TCRdb independently ran MiXCR on the 5' RACE reads; one entry per CDR3 protein. The table has under 250,000 distinct CDR3 sequences, around a tenth seen once. There are 13 residues in the CDR3. Trimming stripped 5 bases from V and 4 bases from J, with 10 bases between. Germline-derived CDR1 and CDR2 are SGHTA and FQGNSA. This clonotype originated in a woman between 18 and 29 years old in good health. Sequenced: memory (CD45RO+) T cells sorted from blood. J is TRBJ2-3 and V is TRBV7-2; D perhaps matches TRBD2 (5 bases). The CDR3 loop is CASSLLASDTQYF. CDR3 nucleotide sequence: TGTGCCAGCAGCCTTCTAGCTTCAGATACGCAGTATTTT.